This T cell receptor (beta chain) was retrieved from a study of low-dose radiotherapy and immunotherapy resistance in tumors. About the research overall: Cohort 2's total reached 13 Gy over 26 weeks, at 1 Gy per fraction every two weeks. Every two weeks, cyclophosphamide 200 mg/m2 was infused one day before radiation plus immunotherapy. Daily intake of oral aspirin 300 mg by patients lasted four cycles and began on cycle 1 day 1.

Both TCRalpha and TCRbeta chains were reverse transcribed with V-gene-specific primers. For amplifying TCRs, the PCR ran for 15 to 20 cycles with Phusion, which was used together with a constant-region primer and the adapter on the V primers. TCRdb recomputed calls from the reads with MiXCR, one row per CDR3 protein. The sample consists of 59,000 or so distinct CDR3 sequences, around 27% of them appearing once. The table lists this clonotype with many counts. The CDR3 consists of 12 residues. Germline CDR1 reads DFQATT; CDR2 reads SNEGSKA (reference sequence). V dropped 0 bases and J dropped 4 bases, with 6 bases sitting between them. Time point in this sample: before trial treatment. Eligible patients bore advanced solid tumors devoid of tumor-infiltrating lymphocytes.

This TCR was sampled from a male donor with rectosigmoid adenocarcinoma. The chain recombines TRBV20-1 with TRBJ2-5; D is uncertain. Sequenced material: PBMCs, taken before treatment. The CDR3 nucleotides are TGCAGTGCTAGAGATTGGGGAGAGACCCAGTACTTC. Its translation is CSARDWGETQYF.